The table lists the clone carrying this T cell receptor beta chain with many counts. No antigen is known for it. Germline loops: CDR1 SGHTA, CDR2 FQGNSA. The CDR3 length is 14 residues. V was clipped by 5 bases and J by 7 bases; unmatched bases: 7. TCRdb redid the calling of the 5' RACE reads with MiXCR, one entry per CDR3 protein. The data hold 500,000 to 650,000 distinct CDR3 sequences, with about 5.7% observed a single time. This record comes from a study of CD8 T cells in ankylosing spondylitis. Findings of the study overall: There was a TCR beta motif, made of fewer than 10 highly homologous variants, that appeared characteristic of ankylosing spondylitis blood.

The V gene is TRBV7-2, the J gene TRBJ1-1, with 10 bases fitting TRBD1. The receptor was isolated from a male donor with ankylosing spondylitis. Specimen: blood, either unsorted or a sorted T cell fraction (not recorded which). As DNA, the CDR3 is TGTGCCAGCAGCCCTCGGACAGGGGGTAGTGAAGCTTTCTTT. This sequence encodes CASSPRTGGSEAFF.